The 19 T cell receptor beta chains presented below share a single source sample, sequenced in a study of T cells expressing NK-cell markers. TCRdb reprocessed the 5' RACE reads, keeping one entry per CDR3 protein, no DNA. Across over 120,000 distinct CDR3 sequences, the top ten clones capture more than 10% of the sample. The sample consisted of blood T cells: a sorted CD56 or NKG2C T cell subset, CD4+ or CD8+ T cells, or bulk PBMC T cells (not recorded which). Receptors originate from a man aged 18 to 29 in good health.

This chain joins TRBV7-9 and TRBJ2-1. This CDR3 contains 13 residues. CDR1 is SEHNR and CDR2 is FQNEAQ in the germline V gene (reference sequence). CDR3 protein: CASSLAFVDEQFF.

V gene TRBV6-1 combines with J gene TRBJ2-7. The CDR3 has 12 amino acids. From germline, CDR1 is MNHNS and CDR2 SASEGT. CDR3 region: CASSERISEQYF.

The chain links TRBV7-9 to TRBJ2-4. This CDR3 spans 19 amino acids. Germline lookup yields CDR1 SEHNR and CDR2 FQNEAQ (reference sequence). This chain's CDR3 is CASSSSTNAAVLAKNIQYF.

The chain employs TRBV5-1 and TRBJ2-5; the TCRdb D gene call, TRBD2, has no DNA to confirm it. In germline, CDR1 is SGHRS, CDR2 YFSETQ. The CDR3 runs to 13 residues. The CDR3 region is CASHWTSSETQYF. Drawing the rest from reference TRBV5-1 and TRBJ2-5, the complete variable domain is KAGVTQTPRYLIKTRGQQVTLSCSPISGHRSVSWYQQTPGQGLQFLFEYFSETQRNKGNFPGRFSGRQFSNSRSEMNVSTLELGDSALYLCASHWTSSETQYFGPGTRLLVL.

This chain connects TRBV7-2 to TRBJ1-4. The CDR3 length is 16 residues. CDR1 and CDR2 from the germline V gene are SGHTA and FQGNSA. The CDR3 sequence: CASSLATASTNEKLFF.

V and J are TRBV29-1 and TRBJ2-3; TCRdb indicates TRBD1, and absent DNA this call remains unverified. This CDR3 is built from 11 residues. Germline V CDR1 and CDR2: SQVTM, ANQGSEA. The CDR3 sequence is CSVPGGVTQYF.

The CDR3 is CASSNTQGGRETQYF. The chain has TRBV6-1 and TRBJ2-5; as DNA is missing, the TRBD1 call by TCRdb cannot be tested. This CDR3 is 15 amino acids long. Germline-derived CDR1 and CDR2 are MNHNS and SASEGT.

V gene TRBV6-5 combines with J gene TRBJ2-3; TCRdb names TRBD1, which stays unverified in the absence of DNA. The CDR3 totals 15 residues. Germline lookup yields CDR1 MNHEY and CDR2 SVGAGI. The CDR3 is CASSYSGRGHVTQYF.

V and J are TRBV19 and TRBJ2-2; TCRdb's D gene call, TRBD2, goes unchecked for lack of DNA. This CDR3 comprises 17 residues. CDR1 is LNHDA, CDR2 SQIVND, per germline (reference sequence). The chain's CDR3 is CASSNPLAGRDTGELFF.

The chain recombines TRBV6-2 or TRBV6-3 with TRBJ2-1; TCRdb outputs TRBD2, but without DNA this stays unchecked. This CDR3 has 16 residues. CDR1 MNHEY and CDR2 SVGEGT come from the germline V gene. The CDR3 loop is CATLAGDPPLYNEQFF.

The genes are TRBV5-1 and TRBJ2-3; TCRdb's D call of TRBD1 is untestable without DNA. Germline CDR1 and CDR2: SGHRS and YFSETQ. This CDR3 spans 14 amino acids. CDR3 protein: CASKWGQGVDTQYF.

This sequence joins TRBV6-5 and TRBJ2-7. The CDR3 is 12 amino acids. The germline V gene has CDR1 MNHEY and CDR2 SVGAGI. The CDR3 sequence: CASTDAVLEQYF.

This chain joins TRBV12-3 or TRBV12-4 and TRBJ1-1; TCRdb picks TRBD1, but there is no DNA to check that call. This CDR3 has 15 amino acids. CDR3 sequence reads: CASSLFSRGDTEAFF.

The chain links TRBV13 to TRBJ1-1; TCRdb's assignment of TRBD1 cannot be checked, as there is no DNA. Germline V lookup: CDR1 PRHDT, CDR2 FYEKMQ (reference sequence). This CDR3 is built from 14 residues. CDR3 residues: CASSSTGVASLAFF.

The J gene is TRBJ2-1, the V gene TRBV4-1; the TCRdb D gene call, TRBD1, has no DNA to confirm it. CDR3 size: 16 residues. Germline CDR1 is MGHRA and CDR2 is YSYEKL. CDR3 sequence reads: CASSQVEMGPYNEQFF.

The chain carries TRBV5-1 and TRBJ2-3. Germline assignment: CDR1 SGHRS and CDR2 YFSETQ. The CDR3 has 14 amino acids. This chain's CDR3 is CASSLSSQTDTQYF.

The gene calls are TRBV10-2 and TRBJ2-7; TCRdb proposes TRBD1, but this gene call is untestable without DNA. Germline V gene sequence: CDR1 WSHSY, CDR2 SAAADI. This CDR3 is built from 16 residues. CDR3 loop: CASRESPGTGKDEQYF.

This sequence joins TRBV12-3 or TRBV12-4 and TRBJ1-1; TCRdb's assignment of TRBD1 cannot be checked, as there is no DNA. The CDR3 length is 15 residues. The CDR3: CASSLEGTRDTEAFF.

This chain connects TRBV14 to TRBJ2-7; TCRdb outputs TRBD1, but without DNA this stays unchecked. The CDR3 has 15 amino acids. The germline V gene encodes CDR1 SGHDN and CDR2 FVKESK. CDR3 in amino acids: CASSQVGGPTYEQYF.